The 11 T cell receptor beta chains below come from one sample, sequenced in a study of tumor-infiltrating lymphocytes in primary liver carcinoma. Reverse transcription of roughly 0.5 ug total RNA with a constant-region primer produced TCR beta cDNA. Three-round nested multiplex PCR performed with slightly modified ARM-PCR produced the TCR beta libraries. It was with TRBV1-TRBV30 forward primers and a C-beta reverse primer that the first two PCR rounds were run, at roughly 9 cycles each. Each CDR3 protein gets one entry after TCRdb re-called the multiplex PCR reads with MiXCR. The table has some 190,000 distinct CDR3 sequences, approximately 60% seen once. Germline DNA was also extracted, and blood RNA was taken from unsorted whole blood. Sequencing was done on a sample of peripheral blood. These receptors originate from a man aged 40-49 years with primary liver carcinoma and hepatitis B virus infection.

This clonotype was found many times. The V gene is TRBV11-2, the J gene TRBJ1-2; TRBD1 matches at 9 bases. V was pared by 5 bases and J by 8 bases, with 12 bases of the junction left unmatched. This CDR3 region has 15 residues. Germline-derived CDR1 and CDR2 are SGHAT and FQNNGV. CDR3 nucleotide sequence: TGTGCCAGCAGCCGCAGTCCCGGGACAGGGAACGGCTACACCTTC. Its protein product is CASSRSPGTGNGYTF.

This clonotype has just one count. The gene calls are TRBV6-6 and TRBJ2-1; D is possibly TRBD2 (7 bases). Looked up from germline, CDR1 is MNHNY and CDR2 is SVGAGI (reference sequence). With 10 bases removed from V and 8 bases from J, the gap between germline ends came to 15 bases. This CDR3 comprises 12 residues. The CDR3, as DNA: TGTGCCACCAAAGGGGGGGCCCATGAGCAGTTCTTC. Protein product: CATKGGAHEQFF.

A note on this clonotype: With a much larger clone just one base away, this may be a read error. J is TRBJ2-1 and V is TRBV10-3; D is perhaps TRBD1 or TRBD2 (5 bases each). Looked up from germline, CDR1 is ENHRY and CDR2 is SYGVKD. The ends were cut back, 5 bases at V and 0 bases at J, with 17 bases in the middle. CDR3 size: 17 residues. CDR3 sequence: CAISTSALGTSYNEQFF. DNA of the CDR3: TGTGCCATCAGTACCTCCGCACTAGGGACCTCCTACAATGAGCAGTTCTTC.

Only one count was recorded for this clonotype. Being one base from a much bigger clone, this may be a read error. The rearrangement uses TRBV12-3 or TRBV12-4 and TRBJ2-3; D is unresolved. The CDR3 spans 12 residues. V lost 8 bases to trimming and J lost 1 base, with 7 bases between them. The DNA of the CDR3 is TGTGCCAGCGGGAAAGGCACAGATACGCAGTATTTT. Protein sequence: CASGKGTDTQYF.

The chain combines TRBV11-2 with TRBJ2-1, with D maybe TRBD1 (7 bases). This CDR3 has 16 amino acids. The V gene lost 0 bases and the J gene lost 8 bases, with 17 bases spanning the gap. Germline V lookup: CDR1 SGHAT, CDR2 FQNNGV. The CDR3 sequence is CASSLESAGGLDEQFF. The CDR3 DNA is TGTGCCAGCAGCTTAGAATCCGCAGGGGGGCTGGATGAGCAGTTCTTC. Filled out from reference TRBV11-2 and TRBJ2-1, the complete variable domain reads EAGVAQSPRYKIIEKRQSVAFWCNPISGHATLYWYQQILGQGPKLLIQFQNNGVVDDSQLPKDRFSAERLKGVDSTLKIQPAKLEDSAVYLCASSLESAGGLDEQFFGPGTRLTVL.

To note about this clonotype: This may stem from a read error, because a much larger clone lies one nucleotide away. This chain joins TRBV6-2 or TRBV6-3 and TRBJ2-1, with a weak D call TRBD2 (5 bases). CDR1 and CDR2 from the germline V gene are MNHEY and SVGEGT. The CDR3 extends over 17 amino acids. V was cut by 7 bases and J by 0 bases, with 19 bases left in between. The CDR3 loop is CASTSDKAGGSYNEQFF. CDR3 sequence (DNA): TGTGCCAGCACATCCGACAAGGCCGGAGGCTCCTACAATGAGCAGTTCTTC.

The chain has TRBV29-1 and TRBJ2-1; weak D call: TRBD2 (6 bases). V was clipped by 8 bases and J by 6 bases, with 11 bases between them. The germline gives CDR1 SQVTM, CDR2 ANQGSEA. The CDR3 has 11 residues. In DNA form, the CDR3 reads TGCAGCTGGCACGGGGGCAATGAGCAGTTCTTC. Translated, it gives CSWHGGNEQFF.

The sample holds one count of this clonotype. The junction and the germline gene differ at one end; a read error may be behind it. This sequence joins TRBV5-1 and TRBJ2-1; D is ambiguous. The CDR3 is made up of 13 amino acids. Germline lookup yields CDR1 SGHRS and CDR2 YFSETQ. The CDR3 DNA reads as TGCGCCAGCAACTTGGGTCTGGGTAATGAGCAGTTCTTC. Translation: CASNLGLGNEQFF.

As to this clonotype: As the CDR3 is not closed by the conserved phenylalanine or tryptophan, this likely results from a read error. The CDR3 spells CASSISGVTEAFS. In DNA, the CDR3 is TGTGCCAGCAGCATATCTGGGGTTACTGAAGCTTTCTCT. This chain joins TRBV11-2 and TRBJ1-1; D not resolved. Germline CDR1 reads SGHAT; CDR2 reads FQNNGV. This CDR3 spans 13 amino acids. Trimming pared 5 bases from V and 5 bases from J, leaving 12 bases between.

This clonotype showed up just a few times. The chain couples TRBV29-1 to TRBJ2-7, with D unclear. The CDR3 has 12 amino acids. Per germline, CDR1 SQVTM and CDR2 ANQGSEA. V gave up 5 bases and J gave up 0 bases, with 8 bases separating them. CDR3 residues: CSVRQDSYEQYF. The CDR3 region has the DNA TGCAGCGTTCGGCAGGACTCCTACGAGCAGTACTTC.

The chain has TRBV7-8 and TRBJ1-4; D not resolved. Germline CDR1 reads SGHVS; CDR2 reads FQNEAQ. V gave up 1 base and J gave up 8 bases, with 8 bases separating them. The CDR3 runs to 13 residues. CDR3 coding DNA: TGTGCCAGCAGCTTAGGAGTGGGGGAAAAACTGTTTTTT. Translating gives CASSLGVGEKLFF.